This T cell receptor (beta chain) emerged from a study of somatic mutations in cytotoxic T cells in rheumatoid arthritis. General study points: Measurement of CD8+ T-cell clonality revealed no significant difference between rheumatoid arthritis patients and age-matched healthy controls.

Authors' processing steps: Only a few patient CD8+ clones above 1% matched published virus-specific TCRB sequences. The method was immunoSEQ multiplex PCR; TCRdb's version includes in-frame clones alone and lacks a portion of them. The D gene and trimming were derived from the DNA, and the V and J assignments and clone size from that table. This sample carries 15,000 to 20,000 clones, roughly 78% of them seen once, and the ten largest clones take approximately 15%. As to this clone: The antigen is undetermined.

CDR1 MNHEY and CDR2 SMNVEV come from the germline V gene (reference sequence). V lost 0 bases and J 4 bases, leaving 6 bases between the germline ends. The CDR3 loop spans 13 amino acids. Sequenced: CD8+ T cells sorted from blood. V is TRBV27 and J is TRBJ1-1, with D uncertain. This clonotype originated in a woman between 45 and 60 years old with rheumatoid arthritis. The CDR3 nucleotides read TGTGCCAGCAGTTTATCCCGGGGCACTGAAGCTTTCTTT. The encoded protein is CASSLSRGTEAFF.